Each of the 2 T cell receptor beta chains below was sequenced from the same sample in a study of shared clonotypes between healthy human individuals. Clones were sequenced by immunoSEQ multiplex PCR, and TCRdb holds only the in-frame ones, with some missing. The table shows 2,500,000 or so clones, with roughly 93% occurring only once. The source material was naive CD4+ T cells from PBMCs. The subset was: CD45RA+ positively selected. Receptors were obtained from a man between 18 and 29 years old in good health. Some clones in this sample may be carry-over from other donors' samples.

This chain links TRBV6-5 with TRBJ1-2; D perhaps matches TRBD1 (5 bases). The germline CDR1 and CDR2 sequences are MNHEY and SVGAGI. Trimming took 10 bases from V and 1 from J, leaving 13 bases between them. The CDR3 spans 13 residues. CDR3 DNA: TGTGCCACCCGGGGGAACAGTAACTATGGCTACACCTTC. Translating gives CATRGNSNYGYTF.

The chain uses TRBV14 and TRBJ1-1, with D perhaps TRBD1 (5 bases). In germline, CDR1 is SGHDN, CDR2 FVKESK. V was cut by 1 base and J by 3 bases, with 21 bases left in between. The CDR3 length is 18 residues. The DNA of the CDR3 is TGTGCCAGCAGCCAAGTGGTAGGGTTCGGGACCACAGACACTGAAGCTTTCTTT. Protein: CASSQVVGFGTTDTEAFF.